The 11 T cell receptor beta chains below all came from one sample that was sequenced in a study of blood T cell repertoires in COVID-19. Generated by immunoSEQ multiplex PCR, the TCRdb table keeps only in-frame clones and is missing some. The sample includes about 180,000 clones, around 85% of them seen just once. Sequencing was done on a sample of peripheral blood. The receptors originated from a man aged 45-60 years with active or convalescent COVID-19.

The chain has TRBV6-5 and TRBJ1-1, with D uncertain. CDR3 length: 13 amino acids. Germline V gives CDR1 MNHEY, CDR2 SVGAGI. V dropped 6 bases and J dropped 4 bases, with 12 bases sitting between them. CDR3 sequence reads: CASRPRGSTEAFF. The DNA for the CDR3 is TGTGCCAGCAGACCCCGCGGGAGCACTGAAGCTTTCTTT.

V is TRBV6-1 and J is TRBJ1-2, with 7 bases fitting TRBD1. Trimming removed 3 bases from V and 2 bases from J; junction bases left unmatched: 9. The CDR3 has 16 residues. Germline lookup yields CDR1 MNHNS and CDR2 SASEGT. As DNA, the CDR3 is TGTGCCAGCAGTGATACAGGGACAGTCGTGAACTATGGCTACACCTTC. This encodes CASSDTGTVVNYGYTF.

V is TRBV3-1 (or the pseudogene TRBV3-2) and J is TRBJ1-6, with 7 bases fitting TRBD1. The germline CDR1 and CDR2 sequences are LGHDT and YNNKEL (reference sequence). Trimming at V came to 1 base and at J to 7 bases, leaving 4 bases not matched to a gene. The CDR3 length is 15 residues. DNA for the CDR3: TGTGCCAGCAGCCAAGGAGACAGGGAAAATTCACCCCTCCACTTT. It yields the protein CASSQGDRENSPLHF.

CDR3: CASTGTGGHPEQYF. DNA for the CDR3: TGTGCCAGCACCGGGACAGGGGGCCACCCAGAGCAGTACTTC. The chain has TRBV2 and TRBJ2-7; 12 bases agree with TRBD1. The CDR3 contains 14 residues. Trimming at V came to 7 bases and at J to 7 bases, leaving 8 bases not matched to a gene. Germline CDR1 and CDR2: SNHLY and FYNNEI.

The genes are TRBV5-5 and TRBJ2-7, with D possibly being TRBD2 (6 bases). The CDR3 is made up of 16 amino acids. Trimming cost V 0 bases and J 1 base, with 14 bases left between them. Germline lookup yields CDR1 SGHKS and CDR2 YYEKEE (reference sequence). CDR3 sequence: CASSLVPLAQSYEQYF. CDR3 nucleotide sequence: TGTGCCAGCAGCTTGGTCCCACTAGCACAATCCTACGAGCAGTACTTC.

The chain employs TRBV25-1 and TRBJ1-5; no clear D gene. V was trimmed by 1 base and J by 5 bases, leaving 12 bases between them. The CDR3 totals 15 residues. Germline lookup yields CDR1 MGHDK and CDR2 SYGVNS. Written as DNA, the CDR3 is TGTGCCAGCAGTGAATCGAGGCAGCGGGATCAGCCCCAGCATTTT. Its protein product is CASSESRQRDQPQHF.

This chain links TRBV7-6 with TRBJ2-5, with 9 positions matching TRBD2. The junction had 11 bases not matched to a gene; V was cut back by 1 base and J by 5 bases. Per germline, CDR1 SGHVS and CDR2 FNYEAQ. The CDR3 contains 17 residues. CDR3 sequence (DNA): TGTGCCAGCAGCTTAGTTAGAGCGGGAGGAGTGGGGGAGACCCAGTACTTC. Protein sequence: CASSLVRAGGVGETQYF.

The chain is built from TRBV24-1 and TRBJ2-5; 8 nucleotides line up with TRBD2. The germline V gene has CDR1 KGHDR and CDR2 SFDVKD. The CDR3 is made up of 14 amino acids. Trimming at V came to 4 bases and at J to 4 bases, leaving 4 bases not matched to a gene. The CDR3 sequence is CATSEIAGGETQYF. The CDR3 DNA is TGTGCCACCAGTGAAATTGCGGGAGGAGAGACCCAGTACTTC.

In nucleotides, the CDR3 is TGTGCCAGCATGGGTCAAAACCCGCGGCGGGAGACCCAGTACTTC. Translation: CASMGQNPRRETQYF. This chain uses TRBV3-1 (or the pseudogene TRBV3-2) with TRBJ2-5; D not certain. CDR1 is LGHDT, CDR2 YNNKEL, per germline (reference sequence). Trimming removed 7 bases from V and 5 bases from J, with 20 bases in between. The CDR3 totals 15 residues.

This clone was counted once. Here the CDR3 DNA reads TGTGCCACCAGTGACCCGGGACAGGGGAAAGAGACCCAGTACTTC. Protein product: CATSDPGQGKETQYF. V gene TRBV24-1 combines with J gene TRBJ2-5, with 10 bases lining up with TRBD1. The germline V gene encodes CDR1 KGHDR and CDR2 SFDVKD. The CDR3 runs 15 residues. V shed 4 bases, J shed 3 bases, and the junction held 4 bases outside the gene matches.

CDR3 sequence (DNA): TGTGCCAGTAGTCCGCAGGGACAGAGTTATGGCTACACCTTC. The encoded protein is CASSPQGQSYGYTF. This sequence joins TRBV19 and TRBJ1-2; 7 bases fit TRBD1. The length of the CDR3 is 14 residues. CDR1 is LNHDA, CDR2 SQIVND, per germline (reference sequence). The V segment lost 5 bases and the J segment 5 bases; nucleotides outside the gene matches: 8. The variable domain in full, completed from reference TRBV19 and TRBJ1-2, reads DGGITQSPKYLFRKEGQNVTLSCEQNLNHDAMYWYRQDPGQGLRLIYYSQIVNDFQKGDIAEGYSVSREKKESFPLTVTSAQKNPTAFYLCASSPQGQSYGYTFGSGTRLTVV.